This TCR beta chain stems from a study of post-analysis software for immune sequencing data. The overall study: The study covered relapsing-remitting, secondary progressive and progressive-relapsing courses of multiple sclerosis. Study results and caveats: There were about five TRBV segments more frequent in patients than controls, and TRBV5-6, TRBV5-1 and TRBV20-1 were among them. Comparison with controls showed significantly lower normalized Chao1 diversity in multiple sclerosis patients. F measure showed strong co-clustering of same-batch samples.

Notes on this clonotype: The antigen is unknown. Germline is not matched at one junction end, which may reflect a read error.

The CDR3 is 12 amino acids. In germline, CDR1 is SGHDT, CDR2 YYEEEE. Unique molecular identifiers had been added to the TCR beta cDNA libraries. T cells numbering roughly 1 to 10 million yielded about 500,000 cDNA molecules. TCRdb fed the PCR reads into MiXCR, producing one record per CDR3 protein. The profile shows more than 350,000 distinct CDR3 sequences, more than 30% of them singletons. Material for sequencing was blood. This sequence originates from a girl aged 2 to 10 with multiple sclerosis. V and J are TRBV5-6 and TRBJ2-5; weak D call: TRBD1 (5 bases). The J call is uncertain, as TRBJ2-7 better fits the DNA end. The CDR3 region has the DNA TGTGCCGGCAGCTTAGACAGAGCCGAGCAGTACTTC. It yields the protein CAGSLDRAEQYF.